These 18 T cell receptor beta chains were all obtained from the same sample, sequenced in a study of blood T cell repertoires in COVID-19. Libraries were prepared by immunoSEQ multiplex PCR; TCRdb keeps only in-frame clonotypes and omits some of them. The profile covers 300,000 to 350,000 clones, with around four fifths appearing a single time and under 3% taken by the ten largest. The sequencing input was peripheral blood. The receptors shown here come from a man aged 30-40 years with active or convalescent COVID-19.

This clone was seen a single time. The genes are TRBV6-5 and TRBJ2-2; 9 bases match TRBD2. The CDR3 is 15 residues long. The J segment lost 3 bases and the V segment lost 8 bases, leaving 7 bases of the junction unmatched. Germline CDR1 is MNHEY and CDR2 is SVGAGI. The CDR3 loop reads CASHEVAGDTGELFF. CDR3 in DNA: TGTGCCAGCCACGAGGTAGCGGGGGACACCGGGGAGCTGTTTTTT.

This CDR3 reads CASSSWTGETGANVLTF. The CDR3 DNA reads as TGTGCCAGCAGTTCATGGACAGGGGAGACTGGGGCCAACGTCCTGACTTTC. V usage is TRBV28 and J usage is TRBJ2-6; 9 bases align to TRBD1. The CDR3 is 17 residues long. Germline V lookup: CDR1 MDHEN, CDR2 SYDVKM. The trim removed 4 bases at V and 2 bases at J, leaving 6 bases unmatched. Full variable domain (remainder filled in from reference TRBV28 and TRBJ2-6): DVKVTQSSRYLVKRTGEKVFLECVQDMDHENMFWYRQDPGLGLRLIYFSYDVKMKEKGDIPEGYSVSREKKERFSLILESASTNQTSMYLCASSSWTGETGANVLTFGAGSRLTVL.

The chain couples TRBV4-3 to TRBJ2-1, with D perhaps TRBD2 (5 bases). The V end was cut by 0 bases, the J end by 2 bases, with 11 bases between. Germline CDR1 LGHNA, CDR2 YSLEER. The CDR3 length is 16 residues. The CDR3 DNA is TGCGCCAGCAGCCAAGAGGCTAGCACGCCCTACAATGAGCAGTTCTTC. This sequence encodes CASSQEASTPYNEQFF.

The gene calls are TRBV19 and TRBJ2-7, with 10 bases fitting TRBD2. Per the germline V gene, CDR1 is LNHDA and CDR2 is SQIVND (reference sequence). V lost 3 bases and J lost 3; bases outside the gene matches: 8. The CDR3 consists of 16 residues. Here the CDR3 reads CASSMASGSRGYEQYF. In DNA form, the CDR3 reads TGTGCCAGTAGTATGGCTAGCGGGAGCCGCGGCTACGAGCAGTACTTC.

The V gene is TRBV27, the J gene TRBJ1-2; 7 bases are shared with TRBD1. Germline V lookup: CDR1 MNHEY, CDR2 SMNVEV (reference sequence). The CDR3 consists of 16 residues. V shed 3 bases and J 6 bases; nucleotides not matched to a gene: 13. The CDR3 bases are TGTGCCAGCAGTTTTGGTACACCACGACAGGGTGATGGCTACACCTTC. Its protein is CASSFGTPRQGDGYTF.

This clone was recorded only once. CDR3 residues: CASRSDRGSNSPLHF. The CDR3 DNA is TGTGCCAGCAGATCGGACAGGGGCAGTAATTCACCCCTCCACTTT. This chain uses TRBV7-8 with TRBJ1-6; 9 nucleotides align to TRBD1. The CDR3 sequence is 15 residues long. CDR1 is SGHVS and CDR2 is FQNEAQ in the germline V gene. After removal of 6 bases from V and 6 bases from J, the junction contained 6 bases not matched to a gene.

For the CDR3, the DNA is TGTGCCAGCAGTTGGACCAGGGACCGACTAGCGGGAGGGAACTACGAGCAGTACTTC. The encoded protein is CASSWTRDRLAGGNYEQYF. V and J are TRBV6-2 or TRBV6-3 and TRBJ2-7; 14 bases fit TRBD2. V dropped 4 bases and J dropped 3; count of bases not matched to a gene: 14. The CDR3 has 19 amino acids. Germline values: CDR1 MNHEY, CDR2 SVGEGT.

The chain uses TRBV5-1 and TRBJ2-2; D unresolved. The CDR3 loop spans 14 amino acids. Between the trimmed V and J ends, which lost 0 bases and 9 bases, there was a span of 12 bases. The germline V gene has CDR1 SGHRS and CDR2 YFSETQ. CDR3 region: CASSLVAAERELFF. CDR3 coding DNA: TGCGCCAGCAGCTTGGTTGCGGCGGAAAGGGAGCTGTTTTTT.

This chain connects TRBV4-1 to TRBJ2-7; no reliable D call. CDR3 size: 15 residues. Trimming took 0 bases from V and 2 from J, leaving 11 bases between them. Germline assignment: CDR1 MGHRA and CDR2 YSYEKL. CDR3 sequence (DNA): TGCGCCAGCAGCCAAGACCCCGTAGCCCCCTACGAGCAGTACTTC. This encodes CASSQDPVAPYEQYF.

The chain is built from TRBV5-4 and TRBJ2-1, with a tentative D call TRBD1 (6 bases). Germline CDR1 is SGHNT and CDR2 is YYREEE (reference sequence). This CDR3 is built from 12 residues. V lost 4 bases and J 14 bases, leaving 16 bases between the germline ends. The CDR3 protein is CASSLALEGEFF. CDR3 DNA sequence: TGTGCCAGCAGCCTCGCCCTAGAGGGGGAGTTCTTC.

This clone was seen only a few times. The genes are TRBV12-5 and TRBJ2-1, with 9 bases matching TRBD2. The V segment lost 4 bases and the J segment 0 bases; nucleotides outside the gene matches: 7. Germline CDR1 reads LGHNT; CDR2 reads FRNRAP. This CDR3 has 17 amino acids. The CDR3 region is CASGWGTSRSSYNEQFF. In DNA form, the CDR3 reads TGTGCTAGTGGTTGGGGGACTAGCCGATCCTCCTACAATGAGCAGTTCTTC.

This rearrangement joins TRBV10-3 to TRBJ2-5; 7 positions agree with TRBD1. The germline gives CDR1 ENHRY, CDR2 SYGVKD. Trimming at V came to 2 bases and at J to 4 bases, leaving 10 bases not matched to a gene. The CDR3 contains 16 residues. The CDR3 reads CAISEGFQGDRETQYF. The CDR3 DNA is TGTGCCATCAGTGAGGGGTTCCAGGGGGATCGAGAGACCCAGTACTTC.

This sequence joins TRBV28 and TRBJ2-1; tentative D call: TRBD1 (5 bases). Trimming pared 6 bases from V and 8 bases from J, leaving 20 bases between. Germline loops: CDR1 MDHEN, CDR2 SYDVKM. CDR3 length: 15 residues. The CDR3 DNA sequence: TGTGCCAGCAGAGGGCGAAAGGGGCCAGCCTATGAGCAGTTCTTC. Its translation is CASRGRKGPAYEQFF.

This clone was detected once. The V call is TRBV6-5, the J call TRBJ2-2; possible D gene TRBD1, 6 bases. The CDR3 runs 15 residues. Germline V lookup: CDR1 MNHEY, CDR2 SVGAGI. V was cut by 8 bases and J by 4 bases, with 17 bases left in between. The CDR3 nucleotides read TGTGCCAGCCGGACAGCTGGATTGGGCACCGGGGAGCTGTTTTTT. Amino acid sequence: CASRTAGLGTGELFF.

The chain is built from TRBV10-3 and TRBJ1-6; TRBD1 matches 8 bases. The CDR3 sequence is 15 residues long. J lost 7 bases, V lost 6 bases, and 8 bases had no gene match. The germline V gene has CDR1 ENHRY and CDR2 SYGVKD. The CDR3 bases are TGTGCCATCAGAGACGACAGGGGCTCGAATTCACCCCTCCACTTT. The encoded protein is CAIRDDRGSNSPLHF.

The rearrangement uses TRBV7-3 and TRBJ2-5; TRBD1 agrees at 11 bases. CDR3 length equals 14 residues. J lost 6 bases, V lost 5 bases, and 5 bases had no gene match. Germline CDR1 is SGHTA and CDR2 is FQGTGA. The DNA of the CDR3 is TGTGCCAGCAGCCCCGGACAGGGGGCGAAGACCCAGTACTTC. Amino acids: CASSPGQGAKTQYF. The entire variable domain, with the rest obtained from reference TRBV7-3 and TRBJ2-5, is as follows: GAGVSQTPSNKVTEKGKYVELRCDPISGHTALYWYRQSLGQGPEFLIYFQGTGAADDSGLPNDRFFAVRPEGSVSTLKIQRTERGDSAVYLCASSPGQGAKTQYFGPGTRLLVL.

The V and J genes are TRBV7-7 and TRBJ2-3; D gene ambiguous. Germline V gene data show CDR1 as SSHAT and CDR2 as FNYEAQ (reference sequence). With 1 base removed from V and 2 bases from J, the gap between germline ends came to 13 bases. CDR3 length equals 16 residues. CDR3 residues: CASSLGVGRLTDTQYF. CDR3 sequence (DNA): TGTGCCAGCAGCTTAGGGGTGGGCAGGCTCACAGATACGCAGTATTTT.

In its sample, this clone was seen once. V gene TRBV6-4 combines with J gene TRBJ2-1; 12 bases match TRBD2. The CDR3 has 14 amino acids. Per the germline V gene, CDR1 is MRHNA and CDR2 is SNTAGT. The junction had 3 bases not matched to a gene; V was cut back by 5 bases and J by 7 bases. CDR3 DNA sequence: TGTGCCAGCAGTTCTAGCGGGAGGGAAAATGAGCAGTTCTTC. Its translation: CASSSSGRENEQFF.